This T cell receptor (beta chain) was sequenced in a study of neurological immune-mediated disorders. TCRdb fed the 5' RACE reads into MiXCR, producing one record per CDR3 protein. The sample contains some 54,000 distinct CDR3 sequences, approximately 12% of which appear only once. This clonotype has a count of ten or more. Time point of the sample: longitudinal time-point 1 (baseline). The CDR3 spans 16 residues. The V gene lost 1 base and the J gene lost 0 bases, with 10 bases spanning the gap. Germline V CDR1 and CDR2: SEHNR, FQNEAQ (reference sequence). The sequencing sample was made of PBMCs. The TCR comes from a male donor with HTLV-1-associated myelopathy (HAM/TSP). The rearrangement joins TRBV7-9 to TRBJ2-4; tentative D call: TRBD2 (5 bases). CDR3 loop: CASSLGAGLAKNIQYF. The DNA for the CDR3 is TGTGCCAGCAGCTTAGGCGCAGGACTAGCCAAAAACATTCAGTACTTC.